The rows below give T cell receptor beta chains drawn from one sample of a study of Ad26.COV2.S vaccination and SARS-CoV-2 variants. Here immunoSEQ multiplex PCR was the method, and the copy in TCRdb shows in-frame clones only, minus some. This sample has about half a million clones, with about 88% found just once. The sequencing here drew on peripheral blood, taken in a trial of Ad26.COV2.S vaccine versus placebo. These receptors were taken from a person aged 18-65 years who received the Ad26.COV2.S COVID-19 vaccine or a placebo. Both conserved end residues are part of each CDR3. Each record gives: V gene, clone size, D gene, J gene, CDR3 protein, CDR3 DNA. The D gene is left open where the match is weak. Some rows have no size entry. The others give once, few or many, or a class for an expanded clone.

>TRBV7-2|-|-|TRBJ2-2
CASSLALPKLSTGELFF
TGTGCCAGCAGCTTAGCGCTTCCCAAACTGAGCACCGGGGAGCTGTTTTTT
>TRBV27|-|-|TRBJ2-2
CASSLYTKTGELFF
TGTGCCAGCAGTTTATATACTAAAACCGGGGAGCTGTTTTTT
>TRBV18|-|TRBD1|TRBJ2-7
CASSPSKTGIEQYF
TGTGCCAGCTCACCATCAAAGACAGGGATCGAGCAGTACTTC
>TRBV6-5|-|-|TRBJ1-2
CASRPGSNYGYTF
TGTGCCAGCAGACCCGGGTCTAACTATGGCTACACCTTC
>TRBV27|-|-|TRBJ1-5
CASSFTAQGGRSPQHF
TGTGCCAGCAGTTTCACTGCCCAGGGAGGACGAAGCCCCCAGCATTTT
>TRBV10-2|-|-|TRBJ2-7
CASSEKGLIYEQYF
TGCGCCAGCAGTGAGAAGGGACTCATCTACGAGCAGTACTTC
>TRBV27|-|-|TRBJ2-1
CASTLGSGRYNEQFF
TGTGCCAGTACCCTAGGCAGCGGACGCTACAATGAGCAGTTCTTC
>TRBV6-6|-|-|TRBJ1-5
CASSRGGPQPQHF
TGTGCCAGCTCCCGGGGGGGCCCCCAGCCCCAGCATTTT
>TRBV2|-|-|TRBJ2-5
CASKEGAARGSETQYF
TGTGCCAGCAAGGAAGGAGCGGCACGGGGCTCGGAGACCCAGTACTTC
>TRBV2|-|-|TRBJ2-3
CASSDAAGRGPDTQYF
TGTGCCAGCAGTGACGCAGCGGGGAGGGGGCCAGATACGCAGTATTTT
>TRBV30|-|-|TRBJ2-7
CAWNPVRDHEQYF
TGTGCCTGGAACCCTGTCAGGGACCACGAGCAGTACTTC
>TRBV6-4|once|TRBD2|TRBJ2-3
CASSTPSGLTDTQYF
TGTGCCAGCAGTACTCCTAGCGGCTTAACAGATACGCAGTATTTT
>TRBV19|-|-|TRBJ1-3
CASSARWIGNTIYF
TGTGCCAGTAGTGCCCGGTGGATAGGAAACACCATATATTTT
>TRBV7-8|-|TRBD1|TRBJ2-2
CASSLARTGGTHTGELFF
TGTGCCAGCAGCTTAGCTAGAACAGGGGGCACTCACACCGGGGAGCTGTTTTTT
>TRBV24-1|-|TRBD1|TRBJ2-3
CATSSGTAGTDTQYF
TGTGCCACCAGTTCCGGGACAGCAGGCACAGATACGCAGTATTTT
>TRBV4-2|-|-|TRBJ1-2
CASSQGGPNYGYTF
TGTGCCAGCAGCCAAGGAGGGCCCAACTATGGCTACACCTTC
>TRBV12-3/TRBV12-4|-|-|TRBJ1-2
CASNVRGDGYTF
TGTGCCAGCAACGTAAGAGGGGATGGCTACACCTTC
>TRBV5-1|-|-|TRBJ2-1
CASSRGHSYNEQFF
TGCGCCAGCAGCCGGGGACACAGTTACAATGAGCAGTTCTTC
>TRBV11-2|-|TRBD2|TRBJ2-1
CASSSRFLSGSNEQFF
TGTGCCAGCAGCTCTAGGTTCCTCAGCGGGAGCAATGAGCAGTTCTTC
>TRBV6-5|-|-|TRBJ1-6
CASSYWEGYNSPLHF
TGTGCCAGCAGTTACTGGGAGGGTTATAATTCACCCCTCCACTTT
>TRBV19|-|TRBD2|TRBJ2-3
CASSIGSSGDTQYF
TGTGCCAGTAGTATAGGGAGTAGCGGGGATACGCAGTATTTT
>TRBV4-1|-|-|TRBJ2-3
CASSLQPVRWSTDTQYF
TGCGCCAGCAGCCTCCAACCGGTTAGATGGAGCACAGATACGCAGTATTTT
>TRBV2|-|-|TRBJ2-4
CASSKQDRLIAKNIQYF
TGTGCCAGCAGTAAACAAGACAGACTTATAGCCAAAAACATTCAGTACTTC
>TRBV3-1/TRBV3-2|-|-|TRBJ1-2
CASSPRQDAPTF
TGTGCCAGCAGCCCACGACAGGATGCGCCCACCTTC
>TRBV5-1|-|-|TRBJ2-1
CASSGGLGNNEQFF
TGCGCCAGCAGCGGGGGACTCGGAAACAATGAGCAGTTCTTC
>TRBV4-3|few|-|TRBJ1-6
CASSQELSGSSYNSPLHF
TGCGCCAGCAGCCAAGAGTTGTCAGGGAGCTCCTATAATTCACCCCTCCACTTT
>TRBV7-9|-|TRBD1|TRBJ1-4
CASSLGQGPTNEKLFF
TGTGCCAGCAGCCTAGGACAGGGGCCAACTAATGAAAAACTGTTTTTT
>TRBV7-2|once|-|TRBJ2-5
CASSLYQETQYF
TGTGCCAGCAGCCTGTACCAAGAGACCCAGTACTTC